The 23 T cell receptor beta chains below were found in one sample sequenced in a study of T cell responses to AZD1222 COVID-19 vaccine. Assay: immunoSEQ multiplex PCR; the TCRdb copy retains only in-frame clones and omits some. The sample gives hundreds of thousands of clones, 93% of which show up once; 1% is in the top ten. The starting material was peripheral blood, obtained on day 0 of MenACWY control vaccination. The receptors were gathered from an adult in good health.

The CDR3, as DNA: TGTGCCAGCAGTTACTCCGGTTGGGGGAGCTACAATGAGCAGTTCTTC. Amino acids: CASSYSGWGSYNEQFF. The rearrangement joins TRBV6-2 or TRBV6-3 to TRBJ2-1; D possibly uses TRBD1 or TRBD2 (5 bases each). CDR3 length equals 16 residues. V was shortened by 0 bases and J by 3 bases, with 12 bases between the two germline ends. CDR1 is MNHEY, CDR2 SVGEGT, per germline.

The V call is TRBV5-1, the J call TRBJ2-5, with 8 bases that match TRBD2. The ends lost 4 bases at V and 2 bases at J; junction bases unmatched: 7. Germline lookup yields CDR1 SGHRS and CDR2 YFSETQ. The CDR3 is made up of 15 amino acids. Here the CDR3 reads CASSLGGAGQETQYF. CDR3 DNA: TGCGCCAGCAGCCTCGGGGGGGCAGGGCAAGAGACCCAGTACTTC.

V and J are TRBV27 and TRBJ1-1; D call uncertain. Germline values: CDR1 MNHEY, CDR2 SMNVEV (reference sequence). The CDR3 spans 14 residues. Trimming shortened V by 2 bases and J by 3 bases, and 10 bases separated the two germline ends. The CDR3 here is CASSLMWDDTEAFF. The CDR3 DNA reads as TGTGCCAGCAGTTTAATGTGGGATGACACTGAAGCTTTCTTT.

V gene TRBV7-2 combines with J gene TRBJ1-2, with D perhaps matching TRBD1 (6 bases). Looked up from germline, CDR1 is SGHTA and CDR2 is FQGNSA. V was shortened by 1 base and J by 3 bases, with 12 bases between the two germline ends. CDR3 length equals 15 residues. CDR3 bases: TGTGCCAGCAGCTTAGTTGACAGGCCGGACTATGGCTACACCTTC. It translates to CASSLVDRPDYGYTF.

The V gene is TRBV20-1, the J gene TRBJ1-2; no firm D call. The CDR3 runs to 12 residues. V lost 3 bases to trimming and J lost 2 bases, with 7 bases between them. Germline loops: CDR1 DFQATT, CDR2 SNEGSKA (reference sequence). The CDR3 DNA follows: TGCAGTGCTAGTAATAGGAACTATGGCTACACCTTC. This gives the protein CSASNRNYGYTF.

CDR3 region: CASSRGGIRNIQYF. The CDR3 DNA reads TGTGCCAGCAGTCGGGGGGGCATAAGAAACATTCAGTACTTC. V usage is TRBV14 and J usage is TRBJ2-4; 8 bases align to TRBD2. V lost 6 bases and J lost 6; bases outside the gene matches: 7. The CDR3 spans 14 residues. From germline, CDR1 is SGHDN and CDR2 FVKESK.

The genes are TRBV7-2 and TRBJ2-3; 11 nucleotides align to TRBD2. Germline loops: CDR1 SGHTA, CDR2 FQGNSA. The V gene end was trimmed by 1 base and the J gene end by 3 bases; junction bases not matched to a gene: 9. The CDR3 is 18 residues long. Here the CDR3 reads CASSLVAGGTAVTDTQYF. DNA for the CDR3: TGTGCCAGCAGCTTAGTAGCGGGGGGGACCGCAGTTACAGATACGCAGTATTTT. The entire variable domain, with the rest obtained from reference TRBV7-2 and TRBJ2-3, is as follows: GAGVSQSPSNKVTEKGKDVELRCDPISGHTALYWYRQSLGQGLEFLIYFQGNSAPDKSGLPSDRFSAERTGGSVSTLTIQRTQQEDSAVYLCASSLVAGGTAVTDTQYFGPGTRLTVL.

This sequence joins TRBV18 and TRBJ1-1, with 7 bases that match TRBD1. CDR1 and CDR2 from the germline V gene are KGHSH and LQKENI. This CDR3 contains 16 residues. The J segment lost 4 bases and the V segment lost 0 bases, leaving 8 bases of the junction unmatched. Here the CDR3 reads CASSPPMAAGGTEAFF. CDR3 in DNA: TGTGCCAGCTCACCACCGATGGCCGCAGGGGGCACTGAAGCTTTCTTT.

The gene calls are TRBV7-2 and TRBJ1-1, with TRBD1 as a possible D gene (6 bases). CDR3 size: 16 residues. V lost 2 bases and J lost 3, with 16 bases in between. CDR1 and CDR2 (germline): SGHTA, FQGNSA. CDR3 sequence reads: CASSLFFGGGDTEAFF. CDR3 bases: TGTGCCAGCAGCTTATTCTTTGGGGGCGGTGACACTGAAGCTTTCTTT. The entire variable domain, with the rest obtained from reference TRBV7-2 and TRBJ1-1, is as follows: GAGVSQSPSNKVTEKGKDVELRCDPISGHTALYWYRQSLGQGLEFLIYFQGNSAPDKSGLPSDRFSAERTGGSVSTLTIQRTQQEDSAVYLCASSLFFGGGDTEAFFGQGTRLTVV.

The CDR3: CASSLTGRQETQYF. DNA of the CDR3: TGTGCCAGCAGTTTGACAGGGAGGCAAGAGACCCAGTACTTC. The chain carries TRBV28 and TRBJ2-5; TRBD1 might be the D (7 bases). Germline V gives CDR1 MDHEN, CDR2 SYDVKM. This CDR3 has 14 residues. Trimming shortened V by 3 bases and J by 2 bases, and 10 bases separated the two germline ends. The full variable domain, its missing parts supplied by reference TRBV28 and TRBJ2-5, is DVKVTQSSRYLVKRTGEKVFLECVQDMDHENMFWYRQDPGLGLRLIYFSYDVKMKEKGDIPEGYSVSREKKERFSLILESASTNQTSMYLCASSLTGRQETQYFGPGTRLLVL.

The chain combines TRBV30 with TRBJ1-6; D gene ambiguous. V was cut by 3 bases and J by 5 bases, with 2 bases left in between. The V gene's germline CDR1 is GTSNPN and CDR2 SVGIG (reference sequence). The CDR3 consists of 11 residues. The CDR3 protein is CAWRNNSPLHF. The CDR3 coding sequence is TGTGCCTGGAGGAATAATTCACCCCTCCACTTT.

CDR3 sequence: CASRLAGGSYEQYF. The CDR3 DNA is TGTGCCAGTAGGCTAGCGGGGGGTTCCTACGAGCAGTACTTC. The rearrangement links TRBV6-5 to TRBJ2-7, with 11 bases that match TRBD2. CDR1 and CDR2 (germline): MNHEY, SVGAGI. Germline trimming cut 9 bases from V and 1 base from J; bases unmatched to any gene: 5. This CDR3 comprises 14 residues.

This clone was counted once. The chain uses TRBV28 and TRBJ2-7; D possibly corresponds to TRBD2 (6 bases). Germline CDR1 and CDR2: MDHEN and SYDVKM. CDR3 length equals 15 residues. V was cut by 3 bases and J by 6 bases, with 18 bases left in between. This chain's CDR3 is CASSLPQRGDGEQYF. The DNA for the CDR3 is TGTGCCAGCAGTTTGCCCCAGCGCGGGGACGGCGAGCAGTACTTC.

The J gene is TRBJ1-1, the V gene TRBV29-1, with a possible D match to TRBD1 (5 bases). Looked up from germline, CDR1 is SQVTM and CDR2 is ANQGSEA. V was pared by 3 bases and J by 2 bases, with 16 bases between. This CDR3 has 15 amino acids. The CDR3, as DNA: TGCAGCGTTGAGCCAGGTAGCGGGGCTAACACTGAAGCTTTCTTT. This gives the protein CSVEPGSGANTEAFF.

The chain combines TRBV19 with TRBJ2-1; TRBD2 matches 11 bases. CDR1 and CDR2 (germline): LNHDA, SQIVND (reference sequence). V was pared by 4 bases and J by 6 bases, with 5 bases of the junction left unmatched. There are 15 residues in the CDR3. This CDR3 reads CASSNPGTSGNEQFF. The DNA for the CDR3 is TGTGCCAGTAGTAACCCCGGGACTAGCGGCAATGAGCAGTTCTTC.

The V and J genes are TRBV7-8 and TRBJ1-1; D gene ambiguous. There are 14 residues in the CDR3. Trimming removed 1 base at V and 1 base at J, with 7 bases between. Germline CDR1 SGHVS, CDR2 FQNEAQ. The CDR3 protein is CASSLVTGNTEAFF. DNA for the CDR3: TGTGCCAGCAGCTTAGTTACGGGGAACACTGAAGCTTTCTTT.

The chain employs TRBV5-6 and TRBJ2-7, with D perhaps given as TRBD1 or TRBD2 (6 bases each). V lost 5 bases to trimming and J lost 2 bases, with 20 bases between them. Germline loops: CDR1 SGHDT, CDR2 YYEEEE. The CDR3 length is 16 residues. CDR3 protein: CASRDAGTRGAYEQYF. CDR3 DNA: TGTGCCAGCAGGGACGCAGGGACAAGGGGGGCCTACGAGCAGTACTTC.

The chain recombines TRBV30 with TRBJ1-6, with 9 bases lining up with TRBD1. Unmatched junction bases numbered 15, after V lost 3 bases and J lost 6 bases. The CDR3 loop spans 18 amino acids. CDR1 GTSNPN and CDR2 SVGIG come from the germline V gene (reference sequence). This CDR3 is CAWSAPGTGPGGNSPLHF. The CDR3 DNA follows: TGTGCCTGGAGCGCTCCCGGGACAGGGCCTGGCGGTAATTCACCCCTCCACTTT.

The V call is TRBV19, the J call TRBJ1-4; TRBD1 might be the D (5 bases). Trimming shortened V by 1 base and J by 8 bases, and 14 bases separated the two germline ends. This CDR3 region has 15 residues. Germline V lookup: CDR1 LNHDA, CDR2 SQIVND (reference sequence). As DNA, the CDR3 is TGTGCCAGTAGTATAGCCGGAGGGGCCGGGGAAAAACTGTTTTTT. It yields the protein CASSIAGGAGEKLFF.

J is TRBJ1-3 and V is TRBV6-5; D unclear. Deletions cut 8 bases from V and 0 bases from J, with 8 bases between. Germline CDR1 and CDR2: MNHEY and SVGAGI. The CDR3 runs to 13 residues. As DNA, the CDR3 is TGTGCCAGCGAGAGTAGCTCTGGAAACACCATATATTTT. Protein product: CASESSSGNTIYF.

This sequence joins TRBV4-3 and TRBJ2-7; D gene uncertain. Trimming left V 1 base short and J 3 bases short, with 10 bases between. The CDR3 sequence is 14 residues long. Germline values: CDR1 LGHNA, CDR2 YSLEER. CDR3 nucleotide sequence: TGCGCCAGCAGCCAAGGGTGGAGCAGCTACGAGCAGTACTTC. Its translation is CASSQGWSSYEQYF.

The V gene is TRBV28, the J gene TRBJ2-2; D is possibly TRBD1 (5 bases). The CDR3 is 15 amino acids. V lost 5 bases to trimming and J lost 7 bases, with 17 bases between them. The germline V gene encodes CDR1 MDHEN and CDR2 SYDVKM. CDR3 in amino acids: CASSPRVKPSGELFF. CDR3 coding DNA: TGTGCCAGCAGTCCCAGGGTCAAGCCGAGCGGGGAGCTGTTTTTT. Filled out from reference TRBV28 and TRBJ2-2, the complete variable domain reads DVKVTQSSRYLVKRTGEKVFLECVQDMDHENMFWYRQDPGLGLRLIYFSYDVKMKEKGDIPEGYSVSREKKERFSLILESASTNQTSMYLCASSPRVKPSGELFFGEGSRLTVL.

The rearrangement uses TRBV7-8 and TRBJ2-7; D ambiguous. The germline gives CDR1 SGHVS, CDR2 FQNEAQ. V gave up 7 bases and J gave up 2 bases, with 15 bases separating them. There are 14 residues in the CDR3. The chain's CDR3 is CASTPPGSTYEQYF. In DNA, the CDR3 is TGTGCCAGCACCCCGCCCGGATCTACCTACGAGCAGTACTTC.